A single sample gave rise to the 9 T cell receptor beta chains below, sequenced in a study of Ad26.COV2.S vaccination and SARS-CoV-2 variants (dated by TCRdb to 2020 to 2023). The treatment or condition label on this specimen signifies: over 15 received Ad26.COV2.S at low or high dose, single or two shots; about 5 received placebo; per-sample allocation not given. Repertoires of vaccine and placebo recipients were sequenced from samples collected on day 63 after the first injection. Library creation used the immunoSEQ multiplex PCR assay. TCRdb holds this immuneACCESS table with in-frame rearrangements only. Some clones are missing; in checked studies, unresolved V genes explain under half, and the rest has no known cause. Recorded for this sample are under 550,000 clones; approximately 90% of them occurred a single time. The ten most abundant clones make up more than 10% of the sample. The material was peripheral blood, obtained in a trial of Ad26.COV2.S vaccine versus placebo. These receptors originate from a person aged 18 to 59 who received the Ad26.COV2.S COVID-19 vaccine or a placebo.

Details on this clone: A much larger clone sits a single nucleotide away, making a read error possible. V is TRBV6-5 and J is TRBJ2-7; D not certain. Trimming stripped 8 bases from V and 0 bases from J, with 5 bases between. CDR3 length: 11 residues. Germline V gives CDR1 MNHEY, CDR2 SVGAGI. CDR3 loop: CASRDSYEQYF. The CDR3 region has the DNA TGTGCCAGCCGCGACTCCTACGAGCAGTACTTC.

V usage is TRBV6-5 and J usage is TRBJ1-3, with TRBD1 as a possible D gene (5 bases). The CDR3 loop spans 15 amino acids. Trimming removed 6 bases from V and 5 bases from J, with 17 bases in between. Germline-derived CDR1 and CDR2 are MNHEY and SVGAGI. CDR3 amino acids: CASSQADSVRNTIYF. The CDR3 DNA sequence: TGTGCCAGCAGCCAGGCCGACAGTGTGAGAAACACCATATATTTT.

The genes are TRBV30 and TRBJ2-7; weak D call: TRBD2 (6 bases). V was clipped by 0 bases and J by 9 bases, with 18 bases between them. The CDR3 spans 14 residues. From germline, CDR1 is GTSNPN and CDR2 SVGIG (reference sequence). The CDR3: CAWSVQGGGLVQYF. The CDR3 bases are TGTGCCTGGAGTGTACAAGGTGGAGGGCTTGTGCAGTACTTC.

This sequence joins TRBV7-9 and TRBJ2-3, with 7 bases identical to TRBD2. From germline, CDR1 is SEHNR and CDR2 FQNEAQ (reference sequence). CDR3 length: 15 residues. Losses at the gene ends were 1 base for V and 2 bases for J; bases not matched to a gene: 3. Written as DNA, the CDR3 is TGTGCCAGCAGCTTAGTCCGGGAGGACACAGATACGCAGTATTTT. The encoded protein is CASSLVREDTDTQYF.

The chain has TRBV6-5 and TRBJ2-3, with 7 bases matching TRBD2. Per the germline V gene, CDR1 is MNHEY and CDR2 is SVGAGI. The CDR3 spans 15 residues. V lost 6 bases to trimming and J lost 4 bases; unmatched junction nucleotides: 10. This chain's CDR3 is CASSWGGGSPDTQYF. In DNA form, the CDR3 reads TGTGCCAGCAGCTGGGGTGGCGGGAGTCCAGATACGCAGTATTTT.

This chain joins TRBV30 and TRBJ2-7, with TRBD1 identical over 7 bases. This CDR3 comprises 12 residues. Losses at the gene ends were 4 bases for V and 10 bases for J; bases not matched to a gene: 10. In germline, CDR1 is GTSNPN, CDR2 SVGIG (reference sequence). CDR3 DNA: TGTGCCTGGAAAATCCACAGGGGTAAACAGTACTTC. It specifies CAWKIHRGKQYF.

The rearrangement links TRBV9 to TRBJ1-2, with TRBD1 matching over 8 bases. Unmatched junction bases numbered 9, after V lost 0 bases and J lost 14 bases. Germline CDR1 and CDR2: SGDLS and YYNGEE. This CDR3 comprises 13 residues. CDR3 DNA: TGTGCCAGCAGCGTAGAGACAGGGGCCCTTAAGACCTTC. Translating it yields CASSVETGALKTF.

This clone was recorded once. This rearrangement joins TRBV7-2 to TRBJ2-7, with TRBD2 matching over 7 bases. Unmatched junction bases numbered 7, after V lost 1 base and J lost 4 bases. The CDR3 is 15 amino acids. The germline gives CDR1 SGHTA, CDR2 FQGNSA. For the CDR3, the DNA is TGTGCCAGCAGCTTAGATGGCGGGAGAACTTACGAGCAGTACTTC. Protein: CASSLDGGRTYEQYF.

The chain uses TRBV12-3 or TRBV12-4 and TRBJ1-1, with D possibly matching TRBD1 (5 bases). V lost 2 bases and J lost 6, with 10 bases in between. CDR3 length: 13 residues. DNA for the CDR3: TGTGCCAGCAGTTTACAGGGACTCGCTGAAGCTTTCTTT. Translating gives CASSLQGLAEAFF.